This T cell receptor (beta chain) appears in the sequencing data of a study of shared clonotypes between healthy human individuals. General study results and limits: Clonotypes that were shared across a few donors made up about 5.1% of naive CD4 clonotypes. Shared clonotypes across all four donors exceeded non-shared ones in generation probability.

This clone was recorded only once. Its cognate antigen is unknown. Sequencing was performed with immunoSEQ multiplex PCR; in TCRdb, only in-frame clones are kept and a portion is missing. This sample has millions of clones, with just over 90% found just once. Healthy HIV-negative adults without recent acute infections or vaccinations served as donors. Into CD45RA+ naive and CD45RA-negative memory subsets, the CD4+ cells were split. With V trimmed by 5 bases and J by 7 bases, 4 bases remained unmatched. Germline V CDR1 and CDR2: SEHNR, FQNEAQ (reference sequence). The CDR3 is made up of 15 amino acids. The sequence was obtained from a young man in good health. The J gene is TRBJ2-1, the V gene TRBV7-9, with TRBD2 matching 14 bases. Material for sequencing was naive CD4+ T cells sorted from blood. Subset in this sample: CD45RA+ positively selected. The CDR3 here is CASSPGTSGSNEQFF. For the CDR3, the DNA is TGTGCCAGCAGCCCCGGGACTAGCGGGAGTAATGAGCAGTTCTTC.